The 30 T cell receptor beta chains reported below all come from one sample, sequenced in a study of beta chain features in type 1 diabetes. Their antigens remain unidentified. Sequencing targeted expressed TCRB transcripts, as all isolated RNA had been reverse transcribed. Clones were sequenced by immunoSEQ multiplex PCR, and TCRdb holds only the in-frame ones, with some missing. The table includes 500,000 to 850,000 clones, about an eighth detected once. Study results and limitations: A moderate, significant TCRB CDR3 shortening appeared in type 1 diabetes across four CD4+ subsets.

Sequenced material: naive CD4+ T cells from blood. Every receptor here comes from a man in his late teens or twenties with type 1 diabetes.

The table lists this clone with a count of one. The CDR3 DNA sequence: TGTGCCAGCAGCCCACAGTTGGGGGGGCACACTGAAGCTTTCTTT. It translates to CASSPQLGGHTEAFF. The V call is TRBV11-1, the J call TRBJ1-1; maybe TRBD1 (6 bases). There are 15 residues in the CDR3. The germline V gene has CDR1 SGHAT and CDR2 FQDESV (reference sequence). V shed 5 bases and J shed 3 bases, with 16 bases lying between them.

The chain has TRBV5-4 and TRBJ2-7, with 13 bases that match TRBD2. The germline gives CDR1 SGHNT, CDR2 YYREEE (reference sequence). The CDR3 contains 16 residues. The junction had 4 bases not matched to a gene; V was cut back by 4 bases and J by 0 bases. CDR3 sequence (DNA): TGTGCCAGCAGCACGGGACTAGCGGGATCCTCCTACGAGCAGTACTTC. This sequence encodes CASSTGLAGSSYEQYF.

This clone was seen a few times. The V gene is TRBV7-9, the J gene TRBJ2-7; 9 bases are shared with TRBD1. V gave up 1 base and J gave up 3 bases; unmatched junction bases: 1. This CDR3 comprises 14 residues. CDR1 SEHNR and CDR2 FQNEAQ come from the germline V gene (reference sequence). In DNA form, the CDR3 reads TGTGCCAGCAGCTTAGTGACAGGGGGCTACGAGCAGTACTTC. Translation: CASSLVTGGYEQYF. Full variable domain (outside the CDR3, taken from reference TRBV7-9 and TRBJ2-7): DTGVSQNPRHKITKRGQNVTFRCDPISEHNRLYWYRQTLGQGPEFLTYFQNEAQLEKSRLLSDRFSAERPKGSFSTLEIQRTEQGDSAMYLCASSLVTGGYEQYFGPGTRLTVT.

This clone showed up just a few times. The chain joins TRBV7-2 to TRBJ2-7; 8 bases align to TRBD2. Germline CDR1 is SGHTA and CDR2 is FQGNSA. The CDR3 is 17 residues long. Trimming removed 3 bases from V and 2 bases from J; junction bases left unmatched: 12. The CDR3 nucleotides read TGTGCCAGCAGCTTCAAAACGGGGGGACTAGGAGCCTACGAGCAGTACTTC. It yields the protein CASSFKTGGLGAYEQYF.

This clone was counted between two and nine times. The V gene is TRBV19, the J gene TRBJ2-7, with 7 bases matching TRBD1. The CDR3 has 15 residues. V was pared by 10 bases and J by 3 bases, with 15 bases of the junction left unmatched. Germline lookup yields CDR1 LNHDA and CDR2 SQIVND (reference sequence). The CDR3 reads CATNTGAANNYEQYF. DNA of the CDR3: TGTGCCACCAACACAGGGGCCGCCAATAACTACGAGCAGTACTTC. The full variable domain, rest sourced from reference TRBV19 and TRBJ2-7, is DGGITQSPKYLFRKEGQNVTLSCEQNLNHDAMYWYRQDPGQGLRLIYYSQIVNDFQKGDIAEGYSVSREKKESFPLTVTSAQKNPTAFYLCATNTGAANNYEQYFGPGTRLTVT.

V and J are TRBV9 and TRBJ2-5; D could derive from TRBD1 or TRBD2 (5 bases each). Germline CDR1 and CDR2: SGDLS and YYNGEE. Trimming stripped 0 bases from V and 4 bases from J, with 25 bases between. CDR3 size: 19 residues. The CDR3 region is CASSVGGTQLGSGRETQYF. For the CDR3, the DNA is TGTGCCAGCAGCGTAGGGGGGACCCAGCTTGGCAGTGGGAGAGAGACCCAGTACTTC.

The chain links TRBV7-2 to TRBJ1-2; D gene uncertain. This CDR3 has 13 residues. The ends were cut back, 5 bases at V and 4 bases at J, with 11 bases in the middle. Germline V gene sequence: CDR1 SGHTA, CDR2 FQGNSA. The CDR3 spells CASSPDKSYGYTF. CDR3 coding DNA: TGTGCCAGCAGCCCCGACAAGAGCTATGGCTACACCTTC.

The CDR3 region is CASSSAQGSPHNEQFF. CDR3 sequence (DNA): TGTGCCAGCAGTTCCGCTCAAGGGAGCCCCCACAATGAGCAGTTCTTC. The chain combines TRBV27 with TRBJ2-1; D possibly corresponds to TRBD2 (5 bases). CDR1 and CDR2 from the germline V gene are MNHEY and SMNVEV (reference sequence). This CDR3 is built from 16 residues. Trimming pared 4 bases from V and 5 bases from J, leaving 18 bases between.

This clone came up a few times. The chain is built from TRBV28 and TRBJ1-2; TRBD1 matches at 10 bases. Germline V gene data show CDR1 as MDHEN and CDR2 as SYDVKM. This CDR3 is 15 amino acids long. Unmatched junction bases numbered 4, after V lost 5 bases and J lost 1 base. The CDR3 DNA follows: TGTGCCAGCAGTCCGACAGGGGGCTTTAACTATGGCTACACCTTC. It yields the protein CASSPTGGFNYGYTF.

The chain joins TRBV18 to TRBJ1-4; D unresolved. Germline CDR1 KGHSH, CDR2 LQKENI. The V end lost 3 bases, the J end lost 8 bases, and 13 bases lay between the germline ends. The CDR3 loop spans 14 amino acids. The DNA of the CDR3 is TGTGCCAGCTCACCGATGGGAGGACGGGAAAAACTGTTTTTT. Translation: CASSPMGGREKLFF.

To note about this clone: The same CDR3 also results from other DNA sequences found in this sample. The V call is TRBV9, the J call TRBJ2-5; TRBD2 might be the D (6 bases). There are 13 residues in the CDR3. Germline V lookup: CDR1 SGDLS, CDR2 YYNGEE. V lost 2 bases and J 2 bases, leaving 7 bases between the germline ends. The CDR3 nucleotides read TGTGCCAGCAGCGTGGGGACTCAAGAGACCCAGTACTTC. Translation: CASSVGTQETQYF.

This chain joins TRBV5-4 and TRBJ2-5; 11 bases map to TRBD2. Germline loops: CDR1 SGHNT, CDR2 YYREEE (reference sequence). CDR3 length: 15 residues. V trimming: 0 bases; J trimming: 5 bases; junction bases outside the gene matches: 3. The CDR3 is CASSLEPSGGETQYF. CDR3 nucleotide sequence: TGTGCCAGCAGCTTGGAGCCTAGCGGGGGGGAGACCCAGTACTTC.

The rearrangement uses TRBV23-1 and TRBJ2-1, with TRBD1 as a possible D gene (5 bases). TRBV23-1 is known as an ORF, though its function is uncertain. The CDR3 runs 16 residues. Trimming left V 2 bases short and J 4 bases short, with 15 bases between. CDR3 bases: TGCGCCAGCAGTCAACTTCAGACAGCCCATTACAATGAGCAGTTCTTC. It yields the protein CASSQLQTAHYNEQFF.

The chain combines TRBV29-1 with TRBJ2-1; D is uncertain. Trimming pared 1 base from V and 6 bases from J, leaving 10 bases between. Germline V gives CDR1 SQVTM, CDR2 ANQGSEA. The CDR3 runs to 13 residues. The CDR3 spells CSVEVRHVNEQFF. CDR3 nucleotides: TGCAGCGTTGAAGTCCGACATGTCAATGAGCAGTTCTTC.

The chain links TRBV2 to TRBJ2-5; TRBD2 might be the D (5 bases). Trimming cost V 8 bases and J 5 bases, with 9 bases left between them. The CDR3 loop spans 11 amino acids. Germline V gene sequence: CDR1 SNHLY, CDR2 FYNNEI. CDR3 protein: CASGGGETQYF. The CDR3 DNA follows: TGTGCCAGCGGAGGAGGCGAGACCCAGTACTTC. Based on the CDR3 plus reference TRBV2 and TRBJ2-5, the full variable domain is EPEVTQTPSHQVTQMGQEVILRCVPISNHLYFYWYRQILGQKVEFLVSFYNNEISEKSEIFDDQFSVERPDGSNFTLKIRSTKLEDSAMYFCASGGGETQYFGPGTRLLVL.

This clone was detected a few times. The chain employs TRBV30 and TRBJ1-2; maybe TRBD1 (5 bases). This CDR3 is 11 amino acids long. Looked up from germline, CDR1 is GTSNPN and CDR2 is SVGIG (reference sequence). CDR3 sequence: CAAGPNYGYTF. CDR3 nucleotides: TGTGCGGCGGGGCCTAACTATGGCTACACCTTC.

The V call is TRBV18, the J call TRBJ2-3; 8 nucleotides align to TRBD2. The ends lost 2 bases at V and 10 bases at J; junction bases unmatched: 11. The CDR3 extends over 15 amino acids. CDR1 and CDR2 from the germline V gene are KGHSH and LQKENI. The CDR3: CASSPAAGEGRAQYF. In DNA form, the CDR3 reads TGTGCCAGCTCACCAGCAGCGGGAGAAGGAAGGGCGCAGTATTTT.

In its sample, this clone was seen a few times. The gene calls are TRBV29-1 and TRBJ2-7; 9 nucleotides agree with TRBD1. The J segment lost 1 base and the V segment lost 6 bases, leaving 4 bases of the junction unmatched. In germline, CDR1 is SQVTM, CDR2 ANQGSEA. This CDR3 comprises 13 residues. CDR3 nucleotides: TGCAGCGTCCGGGACAGGGCATCCTACGAGCAGTACTTC. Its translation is CSVRDRASYEQYF.

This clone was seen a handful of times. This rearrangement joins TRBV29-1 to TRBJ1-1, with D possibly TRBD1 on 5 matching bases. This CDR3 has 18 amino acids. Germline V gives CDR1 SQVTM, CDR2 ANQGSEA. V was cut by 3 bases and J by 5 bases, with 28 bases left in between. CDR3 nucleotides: TGCAGCGTTGATGGGGCCCGGGACTTTAGTTCCTTGGGGACTGAAGCTTTCTTT. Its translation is CSVDGARDFSSLGTEAFF.

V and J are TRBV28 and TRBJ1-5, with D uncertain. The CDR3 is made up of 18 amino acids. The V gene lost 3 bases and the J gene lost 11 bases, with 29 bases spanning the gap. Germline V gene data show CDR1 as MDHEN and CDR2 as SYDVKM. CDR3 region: CASSFGPPPDTSGETQHF. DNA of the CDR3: TGTGCCAGCAGTTTCGGCCCTCCTCCCGACACGAGCGGTGAAACCCAGCATTTT.

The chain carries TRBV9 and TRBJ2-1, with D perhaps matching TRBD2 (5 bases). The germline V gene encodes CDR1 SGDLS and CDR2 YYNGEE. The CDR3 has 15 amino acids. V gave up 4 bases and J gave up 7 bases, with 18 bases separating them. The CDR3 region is CASSPSEGRGNEQFF. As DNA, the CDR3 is TGTGCCAGCAGCCCCTCCGAGGGCCGGGGAAATGAGCAGTTCTTC.

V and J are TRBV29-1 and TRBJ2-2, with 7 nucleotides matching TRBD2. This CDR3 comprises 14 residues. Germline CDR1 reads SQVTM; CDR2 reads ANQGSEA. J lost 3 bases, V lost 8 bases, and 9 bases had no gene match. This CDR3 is CSLRLGGYTGELFF. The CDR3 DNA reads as TGCAGCCTCCGCTTGGGAGGGTACACCGGGGAGCTGTTTTTT.

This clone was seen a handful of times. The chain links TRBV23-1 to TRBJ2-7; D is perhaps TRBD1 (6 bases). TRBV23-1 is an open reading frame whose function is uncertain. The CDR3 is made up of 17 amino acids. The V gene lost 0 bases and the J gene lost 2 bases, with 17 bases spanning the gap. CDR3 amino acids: CASSQSYRQGHPYEQYF. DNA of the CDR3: TGCGCCAGCAGTCAATCATATAGGCAGGGGCATCCCTACGAGCAGTACTTC.

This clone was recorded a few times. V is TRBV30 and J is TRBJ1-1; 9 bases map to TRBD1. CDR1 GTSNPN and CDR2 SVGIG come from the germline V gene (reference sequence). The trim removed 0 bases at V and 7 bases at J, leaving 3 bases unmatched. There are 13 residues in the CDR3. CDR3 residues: CAWSVGQGVEAFF. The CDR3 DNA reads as TGTGCCTGGAGTGTGGGACAGGGAGTTGAAGCTTTCTTT.

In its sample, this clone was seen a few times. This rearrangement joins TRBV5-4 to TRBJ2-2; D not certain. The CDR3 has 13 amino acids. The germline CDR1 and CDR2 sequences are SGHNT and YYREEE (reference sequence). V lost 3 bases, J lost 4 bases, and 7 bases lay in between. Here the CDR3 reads CASSSFSTGELFF. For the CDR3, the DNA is TGTGCCAGCAGCTCTTTCTCCACCGGGGAGCTGTTTTTT.

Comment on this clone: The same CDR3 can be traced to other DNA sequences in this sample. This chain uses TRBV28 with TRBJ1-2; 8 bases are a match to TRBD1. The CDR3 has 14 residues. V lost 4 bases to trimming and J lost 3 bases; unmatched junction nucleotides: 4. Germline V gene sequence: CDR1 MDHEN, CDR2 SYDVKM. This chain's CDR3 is CASSSGQGDYGYTF. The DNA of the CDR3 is TGTGCCAGCAGTTCAGGACAGGGAGACTATGGCTACACCTTC.

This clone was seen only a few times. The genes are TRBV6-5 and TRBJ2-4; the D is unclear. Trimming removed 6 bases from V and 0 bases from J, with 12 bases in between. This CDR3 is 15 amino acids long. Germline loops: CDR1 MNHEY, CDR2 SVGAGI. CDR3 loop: CASRESLVAKNIQYF. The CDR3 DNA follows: TGTGCCAGCAGGGAGTCACTTGTAGCCAAAAACATTCAGTACTTC.

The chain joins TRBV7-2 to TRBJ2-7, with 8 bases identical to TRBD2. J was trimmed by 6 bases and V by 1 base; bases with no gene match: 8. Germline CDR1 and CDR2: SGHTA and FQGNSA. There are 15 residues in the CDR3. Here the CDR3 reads CASSLVQGLAGEQYF. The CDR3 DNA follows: TGTGCCAGCAGCTTAGTACAGGGTCTAGCGGGCGAGCAGTACTTC.

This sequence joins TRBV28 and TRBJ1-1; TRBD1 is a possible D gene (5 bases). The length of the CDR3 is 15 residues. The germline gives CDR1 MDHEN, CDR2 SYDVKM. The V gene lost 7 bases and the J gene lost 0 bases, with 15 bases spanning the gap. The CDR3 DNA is TGTGCCAGCACCCCGTTCGGGACGGTGAACACTGAAGCTTTCTTT. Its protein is CASTPFGTVNTEAFF.

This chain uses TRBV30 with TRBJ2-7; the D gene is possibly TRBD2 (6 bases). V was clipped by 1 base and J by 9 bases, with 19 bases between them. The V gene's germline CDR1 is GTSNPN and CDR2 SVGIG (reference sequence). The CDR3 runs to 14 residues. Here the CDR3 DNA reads TGTGCCTGGAGTGGGGGACTCCGGAGTTTAGGGCAGTACTTC. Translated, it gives CAWSGGLRSLGQYF.